A single sample gave rise to the 14 T cell receptor beta chains below, sequenced in a study of CD8 T cells in Susac syndrome. The authors reverse transcribed about 0.5 to 1 ug RNA with random hexamers. TCRdb reanalysed the immunoSEQ multiplex PCR reads using MiXCR and keeps one entry per CDR3 protein. The sample holds about 130,000 distinct CDR3 sequences, 95% seen once. Sequenced sample: CD8+ T cells from PBMCs. These receptors all stem from a human donor with Susac syndrome.

The chain combines TRBV28 with TRBJ2-5, with D perhaps given as TRBD1 or TRBD2 (5 bases each). Germline V gives CDR1 MDHEN, CDR2 SYDVKM. Trimming removed 6 bases at V and 4 bases at J, with 12 bases between. The CDR3 loop spans 13 amino acids. CDR3 residues: CASSTLGRETQYF. The CDR3 DNA follows: TGTGCCAGCAGCACCCTGGGACGAGAGACCCAGTACTTC.

V usage is TRBV27 and J usage is TRBJ2-7; TRBD2 agrees at 8 bases. CDR1 and CDR2 from the germline V gene are MNHEY and SMNVEV (reference sequence). CDR3 length: 14 amino acids. J was trimmed by 6 bases and V by 5 bases; bases with no gene match: 9. The CDR3 loop reads CASSPGLEAAEQYF. The DNA for the CDR3 is TGTGCCAGCAGTCCGGGACTAGAGGCGGCCGAGCAGTACTTC.

The chain has TRBV24-1 and TRBJ2-1; 12 nucleotides agree with TRBD2. Germline-derived CDR1 and CDR2 are KGHDR and SFDVKD. The CDR3 extends over 13 amino acids. Trimming at V came to 6 bases and at J to 9 bases, leaving 2 bases not matched to a gene. CDR3 loop: CATSLAGGGEQFF. The CDR3 DNA is TGTGCCACCAGTCTAGCGGGAGGGGGTGAGCAGTTCTTC.

The rearrangement uses TRBV12-3 or TRBV12-4 and TRBJ2-1; D could derive from TRBD1 or TRBD2 (5 bases each). The V end was cut by 6 bases, the J end by 15 bases, with 21 bases between. There are 13 residues in the CDR3. CDR3 in amino acids: CASRSGTVPTPFF. CDR3 bases: TGTGCCAGCAGGTCCGGGACGGTTCCGACTCCGTTCTTC.

J is TRBJ1-1 and V is TRBV9; D is undetermined. The V gene lost 0 bases and the J gene lost 3 bases, with 6 bases spanning the gap. The CDR3 has 13 residues. The V gene's germline CDR1 is SGDLS and CDR2 YYNGEE. CDR3 bases: TGTGCCAGCAGCGTAGGAGGATACACTGAAGCTTTCTTT. This gives the protein CASSVGGYTEAFF.

The V call is TRBV21-1, the J call TRBJ1-1; no check of the table's D call, TRBD1, against the DNA was made. TRBV21-1 is listed as a pseudogene. CDR3 length: 13 amino acids. The CDR3 DNA follows: TGTGCCAGCAGCAAACCTACAGGGTCTGAAGCTTTCTTT. Translated, it gives CASSKPTGSEAFF.

The chain has TRBV12-3 or TRBV12-4 and TRBJ1-5, with D perhaps matching TRBD1 (5 bases). CDR3 size: 16 residues. Trimming removed 7 bases at V and 1 base at J, with 17 bases between. The CDR3 nucleotides are TGTGCCAGCACAGCCCGGGACTGGGAGAGCAATCAGCCCCAGCATTTT. This sequence encodes CASTARDWESNQPQHF.

V gene TRBV20-1 combines with J gene TRBJ1-1; 8 bases match TRBD1. V trimming: 3 bases; J trimming: 11 bases; junction bases outside the gene matches: 8. Per the germline V gene, CDR1 is DFQATT and CDR2 is SNEGSKA (reference sequence). CDR3 length: 12 amino acids. As DNA, the CDR3 is TGCAGTGCTAGGTCCAGGGACAGGTGGGCTTTCTTT. The encoded protein is CSARSRDRWAFF.

This sequence joins TRBV28 and TRBJ1-5; D gene uncertain. The V end was cut by 10 bases, the J end by 3 bases, with 22 bases between. The CDR3 is made up of 16 amino acids. Germline assignment: CDR1 MDHEN and CDR2 SYDVKM. This chain's CDR3 is CATLTREERLNQPQHF. DNA of the CDR3: TGTGCCACCCTCACCCGGGAGGAGCGCCTCAATCAGCCCCAGCATTTT.

The rearrangement joins TRBV6-5 to TRBJ2-1; 12 bases align to TRBD2. CDR1 and CDR2 from the germline V gene are MNHEY and SVGAGI. The V segment lost 4 bases and the J segment 5 bases; nucleotides outside the gene matches: 6. The CDR3 totals 16 residues. The CDR3 sequence: CASSFPTSGGNNEQFF. CDR3 nucleotide sequence: TGTGCCAGCAGTTTCCCGACTAGCGGGGGAAACAATGAGCAGTTCTTC.

The chain couples TRBV5-6 to TRBJ2-7, with 10 bases aligning to TRBD1. Losses at the gene ends were 5 bases for V and 5 bases for J; bases not matched to a gene: 7. The CDR3 is 14 residues long. Germline CDR1 is SGHDT and CDR2 is YYEEEE. CDR3 nucleotide sequence: TGTGCCAGCAGTTACGGGACAGGGGCTCACGAGCAGTACTTC. Translation: CASSYGTGAHEQYF.

V gene TRBV13 combines with J gene TRBJ2-7, with 11 bases fitting TRBD1. CDR3 length equals 18 residues. Germline CDR1 PRHDT, CDR2 FYEKMQ (reference sequence). The V gene end was trimmed by 5 bases and the J gene end by 0 bases; junction bases not matched to a gene: 12. This CDR3 reads CASSTGQGASPLSYEQYF. CDR3 nucleotides: TGTGCCAGCAGCACCGGACAGGGGGCCTCACCCCTCTCCTACGAGCAGTACTTC.

J is TRBJ2-1 and V is TRBV20-1; TRBD2 matches 10 bases. The CDR3 sequence is 16 residues long. V shed 0 bases and J 2 bases; nucleotides not matched to a gene: 4. CDR1 and CDR2 (germline): DFQATT, SNEGSKA (reference sequence). This CDR3 reads CSARDTSGDAYNEQFF. The CDR3 coding sequence is TGCAGTGCTAGAGATACTAGCGGGGATGCCTACAATGAGCAGTTCTTC.

The rearrangement uses TRBV7-3 and TRBJ2-7, with D perhaps matching TRBD2 (5 bases). The germline V gene has CDR1 SGHTA and CDR2 FQGTGA. The V end was cut by 4 bases, the J end by 5 bases, with 18 bases between. This CDR3 has 15 amino acids. The CDR3 loop reads CASSYSLGSGNEQYF. DNA for the CDR3: TGTGCCAGCAGCTACTCGCTAGGGAGTGGTAACGAGCAGTACTTC.